Included here is one T cell receptor (beta chain) sequence, with context. Its antigen is still unknown. The data derive from a study of STAT5B mutations in CD4+ large granular lymphocyte leukemia. Study background: Healthy donors showed HLA-associated enrichment of the CDR3 'QG' motif.

Overall study findings and caveats: Main leukemic clonotypes were patient-specific, but 20% to 25% appeared at low frequency elsewhere. TRBV06-family usage was enriched in top patient clones (8/27) versus controls (2/35). Without HLA matching, higher CD4+ than CD8+ T-LGLL clonality could reflect small sample size.

This CDR3 is built from 12 residues. Looked up from germline, CDR1 is SNHLY and CDR2 is FYNNEI. V lost 3 bases and J lost 7, with 7 bases in between. Repertoires were generated with immunoSEQ multiplex PCR, while TCRdb's copy carries only in-frame clones and drops some. This table holds roughly 25,000 clones, about 80% found once. Sequenced: CD4+ T cells from blood buffy coats. This receptor was identified in a human donor in good health. The rearrangement links TRBV2 to TRBJ2-1; D possibly corresponds to TRBD2 (5 bases). The CDR3 spells CASSESGNEQFF. The DNA for the CDR3 is TGTGCCAGCAGTGAGTCGGGGAATGAGCAGTTCTTC.